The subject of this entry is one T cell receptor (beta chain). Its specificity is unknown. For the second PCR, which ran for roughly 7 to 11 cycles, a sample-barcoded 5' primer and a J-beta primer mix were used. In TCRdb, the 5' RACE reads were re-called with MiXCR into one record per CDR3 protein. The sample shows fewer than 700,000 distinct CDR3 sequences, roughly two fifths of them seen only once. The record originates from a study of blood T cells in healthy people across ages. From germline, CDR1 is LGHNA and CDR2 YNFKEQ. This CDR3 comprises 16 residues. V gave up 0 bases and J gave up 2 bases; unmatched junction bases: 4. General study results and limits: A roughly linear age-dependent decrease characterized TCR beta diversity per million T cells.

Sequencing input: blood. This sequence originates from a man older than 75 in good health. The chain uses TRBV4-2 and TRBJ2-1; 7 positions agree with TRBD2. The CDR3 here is CASSQDRAGAYNEQFF. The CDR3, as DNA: TGTGCCAGCAGCCAAGATAGGGCGGGGGCCTACAATGAGCAGTTCTTC.